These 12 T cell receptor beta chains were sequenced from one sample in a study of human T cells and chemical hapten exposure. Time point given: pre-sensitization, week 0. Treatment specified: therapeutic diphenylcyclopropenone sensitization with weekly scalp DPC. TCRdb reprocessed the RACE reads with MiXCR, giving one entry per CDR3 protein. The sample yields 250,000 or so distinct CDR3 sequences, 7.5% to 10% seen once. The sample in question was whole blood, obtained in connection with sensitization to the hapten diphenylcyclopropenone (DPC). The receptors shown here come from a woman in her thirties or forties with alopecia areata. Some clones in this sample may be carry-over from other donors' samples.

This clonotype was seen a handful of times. CDR3 sequence (DNA): TGTGCCAGCTCACCACGGGACAGGGTACACACTGAAGCTTTCTTT. Translated, it gives CASSPRDRVHTEAFF. The chain links TRBV18 to TRBJ1-1; 9 bases match TRBD1. This CDR3 has 15 amino acids. V dropped 1 base and J dropped 3; count of bases not matched to a gene: 3. Germline CDR1 KGHSH, CDR2 LQKENI.

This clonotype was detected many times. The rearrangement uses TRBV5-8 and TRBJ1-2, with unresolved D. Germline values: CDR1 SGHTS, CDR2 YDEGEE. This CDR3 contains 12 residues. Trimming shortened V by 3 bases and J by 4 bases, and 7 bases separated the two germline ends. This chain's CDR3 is CASSWGTYGYTF. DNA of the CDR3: TGTGCCAGCAGCTGGGGAACCTATGGCTACACCTTC. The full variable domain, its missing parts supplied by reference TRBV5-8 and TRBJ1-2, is EAGVTQSPTHLIKTRGQQATLRCSPISGHTSVYWYQQALGLGLQFLLWYDEGEERNRGNFPPRFSGRQFPNYSSELNVNALELEDSALYLCASSWGTYGYTFGSGTRLTVV.

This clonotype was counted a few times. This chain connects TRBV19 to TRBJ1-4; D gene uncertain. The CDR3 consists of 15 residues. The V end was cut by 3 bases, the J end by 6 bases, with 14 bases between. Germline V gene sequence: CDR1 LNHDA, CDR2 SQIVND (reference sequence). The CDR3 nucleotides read TGTGCCAGTAGTATTTCGGACTACGGCGATGAAAAACTGTTTTTT. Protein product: CASSISDYGDEKLFF.

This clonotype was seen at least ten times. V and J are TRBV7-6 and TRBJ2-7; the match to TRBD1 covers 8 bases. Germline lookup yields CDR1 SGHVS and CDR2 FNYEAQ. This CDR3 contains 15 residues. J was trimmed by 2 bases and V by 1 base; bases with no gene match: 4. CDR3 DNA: TGTGCCAGCAGCTTAGGGGCAGGGGGCCCCTACGAGCAGTACTTC. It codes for CASSLGAGGPYEQYF. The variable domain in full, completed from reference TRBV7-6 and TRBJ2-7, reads GAGVSQSPRYKVTKRGQDVALRCDPISGHVSLYWYRQALGQGPEFLTYFNYEAQQDKSGLPNDRFSAERPEGSISTLTIQRTEQRDSAMYRCASSLGAGGPYEQYFGPGTRLTVT.

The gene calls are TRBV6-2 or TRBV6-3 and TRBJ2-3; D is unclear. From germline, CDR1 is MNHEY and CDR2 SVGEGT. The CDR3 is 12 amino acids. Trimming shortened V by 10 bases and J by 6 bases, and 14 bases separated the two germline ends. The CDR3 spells CATRTLADTQYF. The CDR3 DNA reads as TGTGCCACCCGGACCCTCGCGGATACGCAGTATTTT.

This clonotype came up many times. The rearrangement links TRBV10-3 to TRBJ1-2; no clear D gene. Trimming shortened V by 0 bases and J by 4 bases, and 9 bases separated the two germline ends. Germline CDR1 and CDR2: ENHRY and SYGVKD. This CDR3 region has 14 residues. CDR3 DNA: TGTGCCATCAGTGAGTCCCGGCAGAGCTATGGCTACACCTTC. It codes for CAISESRQSYGYTF.

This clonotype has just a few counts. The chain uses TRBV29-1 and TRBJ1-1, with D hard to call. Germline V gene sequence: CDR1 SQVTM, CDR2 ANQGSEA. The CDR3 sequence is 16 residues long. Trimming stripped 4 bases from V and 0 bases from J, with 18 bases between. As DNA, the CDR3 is TGCAGCGTTGGGGAGGCAGCAGGCCCCATGAACACTGAAGCTTTCTTT. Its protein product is CSVGEAAGPMNTEAFF.

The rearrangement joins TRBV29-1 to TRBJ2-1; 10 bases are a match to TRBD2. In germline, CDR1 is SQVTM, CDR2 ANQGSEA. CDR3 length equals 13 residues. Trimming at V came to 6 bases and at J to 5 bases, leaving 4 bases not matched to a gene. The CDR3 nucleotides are TGCAGCGTAAGACTAGCGGGTGACAATGAGCAGTTCTTC. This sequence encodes CSVRLAGDNEQFF.

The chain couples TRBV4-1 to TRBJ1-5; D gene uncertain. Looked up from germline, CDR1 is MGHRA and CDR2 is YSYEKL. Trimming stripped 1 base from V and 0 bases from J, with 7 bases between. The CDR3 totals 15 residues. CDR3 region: CASSQATISNQPQHF. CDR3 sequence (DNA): TGCGCCAGCAGCCAAGCAACGATTAGCAATCAGCCCCAGCATTTT.

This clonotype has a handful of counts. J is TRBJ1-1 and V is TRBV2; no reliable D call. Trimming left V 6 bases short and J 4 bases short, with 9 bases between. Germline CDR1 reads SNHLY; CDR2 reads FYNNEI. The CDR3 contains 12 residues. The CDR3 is CASSPERTEAFF. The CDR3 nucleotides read TGTGCCAGCAGCCCCGAACGCACTGAAGCTTTCTTT.

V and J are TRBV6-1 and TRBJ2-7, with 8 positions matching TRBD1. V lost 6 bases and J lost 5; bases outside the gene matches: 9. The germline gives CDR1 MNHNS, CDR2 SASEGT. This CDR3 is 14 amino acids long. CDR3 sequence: CASRTGGSYNEQYF. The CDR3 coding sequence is TGTGCCAGCAGAACAGGGGGTTCTTACAACGAGCAGTACTTC.

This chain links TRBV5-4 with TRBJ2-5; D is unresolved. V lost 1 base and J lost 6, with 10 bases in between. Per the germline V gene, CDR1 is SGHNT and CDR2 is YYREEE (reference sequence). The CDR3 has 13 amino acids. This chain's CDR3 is CASSLTPPKTQYF. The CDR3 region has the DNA TGTGCCAGCAGCTTGACCCCGCCGAAGACCCAGTACTTC.